The text below deals with one TCR beta chain. Its antigen is not identified. With random hexamers, roughly 0.5 to 1 ug RNA was reverse transcribed. One entry per CDR3 protein, called by TCRdb with MiXCR from the immunoSEQ multiplex PCR reads. This sample carries 300,000 or so distinct CDR3 sequences, about 90% of them seen once, and the ten largest clones take over 0.05%. V was trimmed by 1 base and J by 7 bases, leaving 13 bases between them. The CDR3 is 15 amino acids. Germline lookup yields CDR1 SGHTA and CDR2 FQGTGA. The data belong to a study of CD8 T cells in Susac syndrome. Study-level points and caveats: Individuals included in the TCR sequencing and HLA analysis were acknowledged by the study to be relatively few in number.

Sequenced material: CD4+ T cells from PBMCs. The chain is built from TRBV7-3 and TRBJ1-4; D unresolved. This TCR was sampled from a human donor with multiple sclerosis. The CDR3 region is CASSLSGTRGEKLFF. The CDR3 nucleotides read TGTGCCAGCAGCTTAAGTGGAACCAGAGGTGAAAAACTGTTTTTT. Filled out from reference TRBV7-3 and TRBJ1-4, the complete variable domain reads GAGVSQTPSNKVTEKGKYVELRCDPISGHTALYWYRQSLGQGPEFLIYFQGTGAADDSGLPNDRFFAVRPEGSVSTLKIQRTERGDSAVYLCASSLSGTRGEKLFFGSGTQLSVL.